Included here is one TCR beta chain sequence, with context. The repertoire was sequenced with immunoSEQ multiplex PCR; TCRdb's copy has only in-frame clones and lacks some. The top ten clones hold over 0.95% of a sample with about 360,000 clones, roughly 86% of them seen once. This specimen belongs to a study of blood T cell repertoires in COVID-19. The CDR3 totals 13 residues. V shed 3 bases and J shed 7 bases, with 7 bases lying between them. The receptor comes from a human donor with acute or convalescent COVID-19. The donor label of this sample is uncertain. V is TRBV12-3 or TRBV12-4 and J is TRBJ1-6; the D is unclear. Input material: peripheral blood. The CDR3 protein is CASSFQKNSPLHF. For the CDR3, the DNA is TGTGCCAGCAGTTTCCAGAAGAATTCACCCCTCCACTTT.